Following are 19 T cell receptor beta chains from one sample sequenced in a study of blood T cell repertoires in COVID-19. Assay used: immunoSEQ multiplex PCR; TCRdb lists only in-frame clones, some missing. There are about 19,000 clones in the sample; around nine tenths occur only once, and 3% to 4% lies in the top ten. Sequencing input: peripheral blood. These receptors originate from a human donor in a cohort sampled during active COVID-19.

The gene calls are TRBV27 and TRBJ1-2; TRBD1 is a possible D gene (5 bases). The germline CDR1 and CDR2 sequences are MNHEY and SMNVEV (reference sequence). The CDR3 loop spans 16 amino acids. With 1 base removed from V and 7 bases from J, the gap between germline ends came to 19 bases. The CDR3 region is CASSLYGRGPEGGYTF. The CDR3 coding sequence is TGTGCCAGCAGTTTATATGGTAGGGGCCCCGAAGGTGGCTACACCTTC.

This sequence joins TRBV5-1 and TRBJ2-4, with D tentatively TRBD1 (5 bases). The germline V and J ends were trimmed by 1 base and 2 bases, with 22 bases remaining between them. Germline V gene lookup returns CDR1 SGHRS and CDR2 YFSETQ. There are 19 residues in the CDR3. The CDR3 here is CASSLYASQGLATKNIQYF. The CDR3 DNA reads as TGCGCCAGCAGCTTGTACGCGAGTCAGGGTTTGGCTACCAAAAACATTCAGTACTTC.

This chain connects TRBV7-9 to TRBJ2-3, with TRBD1 identical over 8 bases. With 5 bases clipped from V and 0 bases from J, the junction kept 7 bases outside the gene matches. Germline lookup yields CDR1 SEHNR and CDR2 FQNEAQ (reference sequence). This CDR3 contains 16 residues. The CDR3 is CASSARQGLSTDTQYF. In DNA, the CDR3 is TGTGCCAGCAGCGCTAGACAGGGGCTCAGCACAGATACGCAGTATTTT.

This sequence joins TRBV19 and TRBJ2-7; 8 bases match TRBD2. CDR3 length equals 15 residues. Germline-derived CDR1 and CDR2 are LNHDA and SQIVND (reference sequence). J gave up 3 bases and V 3 bases, and 7 bases lay outside the gene matches. The CDR3 nucleotides are TGTGCCAGTAGTATCGGCACTAGCGGTTACTACGAGCAGTACTTC. Translation gives CASSIGTSGYYEQYF.

This clone was seen once. CDR3 amino acids: CASSRSVARLYGYTF. For the CDR3, the DNA is TGTGCCAGCAGCCGTTCGGTAGCCAGACTCTATGGCTACACCTTC. The V and J genes are TRBV5-6 and TRBJ1-2; D is ambiguous. The CDR3 contains 15 residues. Germline V gene sequence: CDR1 SGHDT, CDR2 YYEEEE. Trimming took 4 bases from V and 4 from J, leaving 17 bases between them.

V gene TRBV4-1 combines with J gene TRBJ1-3; D remains unclear. The CDR3 is 18 residues long. CDR1 and CDR2 (germline): MGHRA, YSYEKL. The V gene lost 1 base and the J gene lost 0 bases, with 16 bases spanning the gap. CDR3 coding DNA: TGCGCCAGCAGCCAAGGGGCGTACAGTGTAGGCTCTGGAAACACCATATATTTT. Translated, it gives CASSQGAYSVGSGNTIYF.

The chain combines TRBV5-6 with TRBJ2-2, with D maybe TRBD1 (6 bases). The CDR3 sequence is 16 residues long. Germline V gene sequence: CDR1 SGHDT, CDR2 YYEEEE. Trimming took off 6 bases at V and 1 base at J, with 16 bases between the two ends. CDR3 protein: CASTPWGTMNTGELFF. The DNA for the CDR3 is TGTGCCAGCACCCCCTGGGGGACAATGAACACCGGGGAGCTGTTTTTT.

The chain couples TRBV3-1 (or the pseudogene TRBV3-2) to TRBJ1-2; D is perhaps TRBD1 (6 bases). The V and J ends lost 2 bases and 6 bases respectively, with 10 bases between them. Germline V gene sequence: CDR1 LGHDT, CDR2 YNNKEL (reference sequence). CDR3 length equals 13 residues. The CDR3 sequence is CASSQRQAHGYTF. The CDR3 DNA follows: TGTGCCAGCAGCCAAAGACAGGCACATGGCTACACCTTC.

Comments on this clone: At one boundary the junction diverges from the germline segment, which might be a read error. J is TRBJ2-7 and V is TRBV7-7; TRBD1 aligns across 8 bases. There are 16 residues in the CDR3. In germline, CDR1 is SSHAT, CDR2 FNYEAQ (reference sequence). CDR3 in DNA: TGTGCTAGCAGCTCTCTAGACAGGGGACACTCCTACGAGCAGTACTTC. It is translated as CASSSLDRGHSYEQYF. The entire variable domain, with the rest obtained from reference TRBV7-7 and TRBJ2-7, is as follows: GAGVSQSPRYKVTKRGQDVTLRCDPISSHATLYWYQQALGQGPEFLTYFNYEAQPDKSGLPSDRFSAERPEGSISTLTIQRTEQRDSAMYRCASSSLDRGHSYEQYFGPGTRLTVT.

The rearrangement uses TRBV9 and TRBJ1-1, with 7 bases lining up with TRBD1. The trim removed 0 bases at V and 0 bases at J, leaving 5 bases unmatched. Germline V gene sequence: CDR1 SGDLS, CDR2 YYNGEE. There are 16 residues in the CDR3. Here the CDR3 reads CASSVGGGLVNTEAFF. In DNA form, the CDR3 reads TGTGCCAGCAGCGTAGGAGGGGGCTTGGTGAACACTGAAGCTTTCTTT. The variable domain in full, completed from reference TRBV9 and TRBJ1-1, reads DSGVTQTPKHLITATGQRVTLRCSPRSGDLSVYWYQQSLDQGLQFLIQYYNGEERAKGNILERFSAQQFPDLHSELNLSSLELGDSALYFCASSVGGGLVNTEAFFGQGTRLTVV.

This chain uses TRBV6-5 with TRBJ2-7; 9 bases map to TRBD1. CDR1 and CDR2 from the germline V gene are MNHEY and SVGAGI. This CDR3 contains 15 residues. The V gene end was trimmed by 7 bases and the J gene end by 2 bases; junction bases not matched to a gene: 9. In DNA form, the CDR3 reads TGTGCCAGCATTAGAAGCAGGACAGGGGCCTACGAGCAGTACTTC. The encoded protein is CASIRSRTGAYEQYF.

This clone was recorded once. The V and J genes are TRBV12-3 or TRBV12-4 and TRBJ1-2; the D gene is possibly TRBD1 (5 bases). Trimming pared 4 bases from V and 6 bases from J, leaving 12 bases between. The CDR3 loop spans 13 amino acids. The CDR3 nucleotides are TGTGCCAGCAGTTACAAGGGGTCCCATGGCTACACCTTC. Protein: CASSYKGSHGYTF.

This clone has a single count. This sequence joins TRBV11-2 and TRBJ2-1, with D perhaps TRBD2 (7 bases). The CDR3 is 17 amino acids. V lost 3 bases, J lost 0 bases, and 15 bases lay in between. Germline values: CDR1 SGHAT, CDR2 FQNNGV. The CDR3, as DNA: TGTGCCAGCAGCTTGGGGGGGCAGTACCGCTCCTACAATGAGCAGTTCTTC. Protein sequence: CASSLGGQYRSYNEQFF.

The CDR3 loop is CASSPTGAFF. The CDR3 DNA follows: TGTGCCAGCAGTCCCACGGGAGCTTTCTTT. The chain uses TRBV3-1 (or the pseudogene TRBV3-2) and TRBJ1-1, with D unresolved. The CDR3 covers 10 residues. The germline V and J ends were trimmed by 6 bases and 10 bases, with 9 bases remaining between them. Germline V gene sequence: CDR1 LGHDT, CDR2 YNNKEL (reference sequence).

The chain recombines TRBV6-1 with TRBJ2-1, with 8 bases that match TRBD2. From germline, CDR1 is MNHNS and CDR2 SASEGT. Trimming cost V 2 bases and J 6 bases; bases outside gene matches: 9. The CDR3 runs 16 residues. The CDR3 sequence is CASSERPGGPGNEQFF. The CDR3 coding sequence is TGTGCCAGCAGTGAAAGGCCGGGAGGGCCCGGCAATGAGCAGTTCTTC.

The V call is TRBV3-1 (or the pseudogene TRBV3-2), the J call TRBJ2-1; possible D gene TRBD2, 5 bases. CDR3 length: 16 residues. Trimming stripped 0 bases from V and 5 bases from J, with 14 bases between. The germline V gene has CDR1 LGHDT and CDR2 YNNKEL (reference sequence). The CDR3 spells CASSQESLVGNNEQFF. The CDR3 region has the DNA TGTGCCAGCAGCCAAGAGAGCCTAGTCGGGAACAATGAGCAGTTCTTC.

DNA of the CDR3: TGCGCCAGCAGTTGGGGACTAGCGGGGCAAGAGACCCAGTACTTC. It encodes CASSWGLAGQETQYF. V and J are TRBV10-1 and TRBJ2-5; 13 bases are shared with TRBD2. The CDR3 runs to 15 residues. In germline, CDR1 is WNHNN, CDR2 SYGVQD (reference sequence). V lost 5 bases and J lost 2; bases outside the gene matches: 2.

This clone was counted once. The V and J genes are TRBV6-2 or TRBV6-3 and TRBJ2-7; D perhaps matches TRBD1 (5 bases). Germline CDR1 is MNHEY and CDR2 is SVGEGT. V shed 0 bases and J shed 0 bases, with 12 bases lying between them. This CDR3 is built from 16 residues. The CDR3 sequence is CASSYSGVQSSYEQYF. For the CDR3, the DNA is TGTGCCAGCAGTTACTCAGGGGTCCAGAGCTCCTACGAGCAGTACTTC.

This chain uses TRBV29-1 with TRBJ2-1, with 14 bases fitting TRBD2. The trim removed 7 bases at V and 5 bases at J, leaving 4 bases unmatched. CDR1 is SQVTM and CDR2 is ANQGSEA in the germline V gene. CDR3 length: 14 amino acids. The CDR3 DNA reads TGCAGCGGATGGGGACTAGCGGGAGACAATGAGCAGTTCTTC. It translates to CSGWGLAGDNEQFF.